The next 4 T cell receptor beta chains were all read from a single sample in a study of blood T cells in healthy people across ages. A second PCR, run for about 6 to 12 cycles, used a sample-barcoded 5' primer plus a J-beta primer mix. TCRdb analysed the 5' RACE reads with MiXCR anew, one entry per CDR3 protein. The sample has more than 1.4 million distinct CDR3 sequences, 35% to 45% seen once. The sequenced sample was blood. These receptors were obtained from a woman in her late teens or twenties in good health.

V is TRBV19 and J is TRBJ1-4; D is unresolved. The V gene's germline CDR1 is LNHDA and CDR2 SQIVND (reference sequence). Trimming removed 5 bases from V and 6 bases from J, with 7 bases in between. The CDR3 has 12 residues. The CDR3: CASSGEYEKLFF. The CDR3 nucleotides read TGTGCCAGTAGTGGGGAATATGAAAAACTGTTTTTT.

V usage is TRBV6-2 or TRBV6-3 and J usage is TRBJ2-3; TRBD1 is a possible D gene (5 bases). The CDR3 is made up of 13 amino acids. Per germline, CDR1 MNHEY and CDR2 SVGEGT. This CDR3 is CAALQDDTDTQYF. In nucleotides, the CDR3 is TGTGCAGCGCTACAGGATGACACAGATACGCAGTATTTT.

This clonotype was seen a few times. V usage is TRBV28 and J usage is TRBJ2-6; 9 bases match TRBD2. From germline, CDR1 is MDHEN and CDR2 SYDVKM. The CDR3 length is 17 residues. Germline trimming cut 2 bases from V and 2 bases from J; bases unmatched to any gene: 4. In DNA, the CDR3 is TGTGCCAGCAGTTTACCTAGCGGGGTTCCTGGGGCCAACGTCCTGACTTTC. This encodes CASSLPSGVPGANVLTF. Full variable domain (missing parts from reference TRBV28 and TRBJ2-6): DVKVTQSSRYLVKRTGEKVFLECVQDMDHENMFWYRQDPGLGLRLIYFSYDVKMKEKGDIPEGYSVSREKKERFSLILESASTNQTSMYLCASSLPSGVPGANVLTFGAGSRLTVL.

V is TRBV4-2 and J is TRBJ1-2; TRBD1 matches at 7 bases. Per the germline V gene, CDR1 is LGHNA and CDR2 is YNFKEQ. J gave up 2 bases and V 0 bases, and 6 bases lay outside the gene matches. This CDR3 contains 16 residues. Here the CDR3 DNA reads TGTGCCAGCAGCCAAGATCCCACAGGGGAGAACTATGGCTACACCTTC. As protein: CASSQDPTGENYGYTF.